This T cell receptor beta chain was observed in a study of OX40 agonist ivuxolimab in advanced cancers. Study-wide background: The study treated patients with ivuxolimab, an agonistic anti-OX40 (CD134) antibody. Study-level points and caveats: CD4+ and CD8+ blood T cells expanded clonally by week 6 at 0.1 to 3.0 mg/kg. Average numbers of expanded clones were greater in CD8+ T cells than in CD4+.

Method: immunoSEQ multiplex PCR; TCRdb's copy keeps in-frame clones and lacks some. Seen here are tens of thousands of clones, around 84% observed once, and the top ten hold about a fifth. Germline lookup yields CDR1 KGHSH and CDR2 LQKENI. The CDR3 loop spans 13 amino acids. V was pared by 3 bases and J by 4 bases, with 9 bases between. Remarks on this clone: Its antigen is currently unknown.

The rearrangement links TRBV18 to TRBJ2-5; D might be TRBD1 (6 bases). This sequence originates from an adult with an advanced solid tumor such as melanoma, head and neck, liver or kidney cancer. The source material was CD4+ or CD8+ T cells sorted from blood, sampled in a trial of the OX40 agonist ivuxolimab. CDR3 coding DNA: TGTGCCAGCTCACCGGCAGGGGCAGAGACCCAGTACTTC. Translating it yields CASSPAGAETQYF.